The rows below give T cell receptor beta chains drawn from one sample of a study of memory CD4+ T cells and cytomegalovirus serostatus. The method was immunoSEQ multiplex PCR; TCRdb's version includes in-frame clones alone and lacks a portion of them. The sample holds about 40,000 clones, 78% seen once. The specimen was memory CD4+ T cells from blood. The receptors were sampled from an adult in good health and CMV-seronegative. Each CDR3 is given with its conserved first and last residue. D genes are given only for firm matches. A row's size may be missing; if present it is once, few, many or a size class.

>.|TRBV2|TRBJ2-2|.
CASGNPGGPNTGELFF
TGTGCCAGCGGTAACCCTGGGGGGCCGAACACCGGGGAGCTGTTTTTT
>TRBD1|TRBV10-2|TRBJ1-2|.
CASSGTGNGGYTF
TGCGCCAGCAGTGGGACAGGGAATGGTGGCTACACCTTC
>TRBD1|TRBV6-5|TRBJ1-5|.
CASSSTYRGAQPQHF
TGTGCCAGCAGTTCAACTTACAGGGGGGCTCAGCCCCAGCATTTT
>.|TRBV7-8|TRBJ2-1|.
CASSRSGESYNEQFF
TGTGCCAGCAGCCGCTCGGGGGAATCCTACAATGAGCAGTTCTTC
>.|TRBV7-6|TRBJ2-3|.
CASSSGRKTSTDTQYF
TGTGCCAGCAGCTCGGGACGGAAAACTAGCACAGATACGCAGTATTTT
>TRBD1|TRBV27|TRBJ2-3|.
CASRRDRAGDTQYF
TGTGCCAGCAGACGTGACAGGGCTGGAGATACGCAGTATTTT
>TRBD1|TRBV6-6|TRBJ1-4|.
CASSPGGSTNEKLFF
TGTGCCAGCAGTCCAGGGGGCTCAACTAATGAAAAACTGTTTTTT
>TRBD2|TRBV7-8|TRBJ2-5|.
CASSATTPTSDQETQYF
TGTGCCAGCAGCGCCACTACGCCAACTAGCGACCAAGAGACCCAGTACTTC
>.|TRBV19|TRBJ1-2|.
CASSIDRRRGYGYTF
TGTGCCAGTAGTATAGATCGACGCCGGGGGTATGGCTACACCTTC
>.|TRBV5-4|TRBJ1-1|few
CASSGAASPNTEAFF
TGTGCCAGCAGTGGGGCAGCCAGTCCGAACACTGAAGCTTTCTTT
>TRBD2|TRBV9|TRBJ2-1|.
CASSVGLANLNEQFF
TGTGCCAGCAGCGTAGGACTAGCGAACTTGAATGAGCAGTTCTTC
>.|TRBV5-1|TRBJ2-2|.
CASSVTGTGELFF
TGCGCCAGCAGCGTCACAGGGACCGGGGAGCTGTTTTTT
>TRBD2|TRBV5-4|TRBJ2-5|few
CASSLAPSGGQETQYF
TGTGCCAGCAGCTTGGCACCTAGCGGGGGCCAAGAGACCCAGTACTTC
>TRBD1|TRBV2|TRBJ2-7|.
CASNRRTGYEQYF
TGTGCCAGCAATCGGAGGACAGGCTACGAGCAGTACTTC
>TRBD2|TRBV30|TRBJ2-2|once
CAWRQLAGATGELFF
TGTGCCTGGAGACAACTAGCGGGGGCTACCGGGGAGCTGTTTTTT
>TRBD1|TRBV2|TRBJ2-6|.
CASSGRGPTGGSGANVLTF
TGTGCCAGCAGTGGACGAGGTCCGACAGGGGGATCTGGGGCCAACGTCCTGACTTTC
>TRBD1|TRBV6-1|TRBJ1-3|.
CASDDRGSGNTIYF
TGTGCCAGCGACGACAGGGGCTCTGGAAACACCATATATTTT
>.|TRBV5-4|TRBJ1-6|.
CASSLSQGLGNSPLHF
TGTGCCAGCAGCTTGAGTCAGGGGCTAGGTAATTCACCCCTCCACTTT
>.|TRBV4-1|TRBJ2-2|.
CASRSPTTGELFF
TGCGCCAGCCGGAGCCCAACGACCGGGGAGCTGTTTTTT
>.|TRBV19|TRBJ2-5|.
CASSMGRGHPVETQYF
TGTGCCAGTAGTATGGGGAGGGGACACCCTGTGGAGACCCAGTACTTC
>.|TRBV5-1|TRBJ2-3|.
CASSSADTQYF
TGCGCCAGCAGCTCGGCAGATACGCAGTATTTT
>.|TRBV2|TRBJ2-5|once
CASSEGPDLQETQYF
TGTGCCAGCAGTGAGGGACCGGACCTCCAAGAGACCCAGTACTTC
>TRBD1|TRBV10-3|TRBJ1-2|.
CAISGEGQGNYGYTF
TGTGCCATCAGTGGGGAGGGACAGGGTAACTATGGCTACACCTTC
>.|TRBV15|TRBJ2-3|few
CATSRGGGGTVDTQYF
TGTGCCACCAGCAGAGGGGGCGGCGGGACCGTGGATACGCAGTATTTT
>.|TRBV5-1|TRBJ2-5|.
CASSLRRGTQETQYF
TGCGCCAGCAGCTTGAGGCGGGGAACCCAGGAGACCCAGTACTTC
>TRBD1|TRBV2|TRBJ1-2|.
CASRGDRAYGYTF
TGTGCCAGCAGGGGGGACAGGGCCTATGGCTACACCTTC
>.|TRBV6-1|TRBJ2-7|.
CASSESGTYEQYF
TGTGCCAGCAGTGAATCAGGGACCTACGAGCAGTACTTC
>.|TRBV28|TRBJ1-4|.
CASTPVQSYEKLFF
TGTGCCAGCACCCCGGTACAGTCCTATGAAAAACTGTTTTTT
>TRBD1|TRBV6-1|TRBJ2-4|.
CASSEDPRDRGRWEAKNIQYF
TGTGCCAGCAGTGAAGACCCCCGCGACAGGGGGCGCTGGGAAGCCAAAAACATTCAGTACTTC
>.|TRBV4-2|TRBJ1-2|once
CASSGLIDYGYTF
TGTGCCAGCAGTGGGCTTATTGACTATGGCTACACCTTC